The clone carrying this T cell receptor (beta chain) appeared a single time. The germline V gene encodes CDR1 SNHLY and CDR2 FYNNEI. The ends lost 5 bases at V and 5 bases at J; junction bases unmatched: 10. This CDR3 region has 16 residues. Original handling: Reference gene primer amplification in the assay estimated nucleated cell counts. Libraries were prepared by immunoSEQ multiplex PCR; TCRdb keeps only in-frame clonotypes and omits some of them. That table is the source of V, J and clone size, and D and trimming were worked out from the DNA. The table has 300,000 or so clones, roughly 86% seen once. These data belong to a study of blood T cell repertoires in COVID-19. Study-level background: The United States, Italy and Spain supplied acute and convalescent COVID-19 samples. PBMCs, B-cell-depleted T cells, or T cells were the source of the cDNA or gDNA that made up the material.

The source material was peripheral blood. The chain joins TRBV2 to TRBJ2-5; 11 positions agree with TRBD2. The clonotype was recovered from a woman aged 45 to 65 who had recovered from COVID-19. CDR3 protein: CASSKYSGGAGETQYF. DNA for the CDR3: TGTGCCAGCAGTAAATATAGCGGGGGGGCTGGGGAGACCCAGTACTTC.